This TCR beta chain emerged from a study of blood T cell repertoires in COVID-19. Looking at the study overall: Spain, Italy and the United States supplied samples that represented acute and convalescent COVID-19. Sources were T cells, B-cell-depleted T cells, or PBMCs; the material itself was cDNA or gDNA.

In the original analysis: The authors estimated nucleated cell counts from reference gene primer amplification. Sequencing used immunoSEQ multiplex PCR; TCRdb keeps in-frame clones, though not all of them. V and J calls and clone size are those listed in that table; D and trimming were worked out from the DNA. Of about 73,000 clones listed, about four fifths are singletons. Sequenced sample: peripheral blood. The receptor was isolated from a woman aged 55-70 years with acute or convalescent COVID-19.

The DNA of the CDR3 is TGTGCCAGCAGGCCCGGCCGGGGTCCCACCGAGCAGTACTTC. This sequence encodes CASRPGRGPTEQYF. V is TRBV7-8 and J is TRBJ2-7; tentatively, D is TRBD2 (5 bases). Germline V lookup: CDR1 SGHVS, CDR2 FQNEAQ. The CDR3 has 14 residues. V gave up 6 bases and J gave up 6 bases, with 18 bases separating them.